These 8 T cell receptor beta chains were all obtained from the same sample, sequenced in a study of blood T cell repertoires in COVID-19. The method was immunoSEQ multiplex PCR; TCRdb's version includes in-frame clones alone and lacks a portion of them. This sample yields about 400,000 clones, of which approximately 91% are seen a single time; roughly 2% belongs to the top ten. The material sequenced was PBMCs or T cells enriched from blood (not recorded which). The receptors were sampled from a woman aged 40 to 50 with acute COVID-19.

The chain recombines TRBV27 with TRBJ2-1; 8 bases line up with TRBD1. Trimming removed 6 bases from V and 4 bases from J; junction bases left unmatched: 8. The CDR3 runs 15 residues. Germline CDR1 and CDR2: MNHEY and SMNVEV (reference sequence). This CDR3 is CASSLDRGQYNEQFF. For the CDR3, the DNA is TGTGCCAGCAGCCTAGACAGGGGACAATACAATGAGCAGTTCTTC.

For this clone: The junction shows a germline mismatch at one end, possibly a read error. The rearrangement joins TRBV7-8 to TRBJ2-7; the match to TRBD1 covers 7 bases. The CDR3 runs 11 residues. Germline CDR1 reads SGHVS; CDR2 reads FQNEAQ. The CDR3 coding sequence is TGTGCCAGCAGCTTACAGGGGACAGTGAGCTTC. Amino acid sequence: CASSLQGTVSF. Filled out from reference TRBV7-8 and TRBJ2-7, the complete variable domain reads GAGVSQSPRYKVAKRGQDVALRCDPISGHVSLFWYQQALGQGPEFLTYFQNEAQLDKSGLPSDRFFAERPEGSVSTLKIQRTQQEDSAVYLCASSLQGTVSFGPGTRLTVT.

The chain joins TRBV19 to TRBJ2-2; D is uncertain. The CDR3 has 14 residues. The V gene's germline CDR1 is LNHDA and CDR2 SQIVND (reference sequence). Deletions cut 3 bases from V and 1 base from J, with 6 bases between. The CDR3 sequence: CASSIRQNTGELFF. DNA for the CDR3: TGTGCCAGTAGTATCCGACAGAACACCGGGGAGCTGTTTTTT.

V gene TRBV15 combines with J gene TRBJ1-1; TRBD1 is a possible D gene (6 bases). The CDR3 is 15 residues long. Germline V gene lookup returns CDR1 LNHNV and CDR2 YYDKDF (reference sequence). The V gene lost 5 bases and the J gene lost 0 bases, with 13 bases spanning the gap. The CDR3 DNA reads TGTGCCACCAGCGGGGTGCGGACAGTGAACACTGAAGCTTTCTTT. Encoded protein: CATSGVRTVNTEAFF.

The chain couples TRBV7-9 to TRBJ1-4; D is uncertain. This CDR3 is 13 amino acids long. CDR1 SEHNR and CDR2 FQNEAQ come from the germline V gene (reference sequence). V dropped 5 bases and J dropped 8 bases, with 12 bases sitting between them. CDR3 sequence: CASSPKGREKLFF. The DNA of the CDR3 is TGTGCCAGCAGCCCGAAAGGGAGGGAAAAACTGTTTTTT.

The gene calls are TRBV13 and TRBJ1-1; 9 bases line up with TRBD1. This CDR3 has 16 residues. With 1 base clipped from V and 5 bases from J, the junction kept 8 bases outside the gene matches. Germline V gives CDR1 PRHDT, CDR2 FYEKMQ (reference sequence). CDR3 amino acids: CASSLDPDRGGTEAFF. Here the CDR3 DNA reads TGTGCCAGCAGCTTAGACCCTGACAGGGGGGGGACTGAAGCTTTCTTT.

This clone was found once. The chain couples TRBV19 to TRBJ1-2; a weak D match, TRBD1 (5 bases). Germline V CDR1 and CDR2: LNHDA, SQIVND (reference sequence). V lost 3 bases and J 4 bases, leaving 15 bases between the germline ends. The CDR3 loop spans 15 amino acids. The CDR3 spells CASSIGQDSSYGYTF. The CDR3 DNA reads TGTGCCAGTAGTATTGGACAAGACAGCTCCTATGGCTACACCTTC.

The chain couples TRBV5-4 to TRBJ2-3, with 14 bases fitting TRBD2. In germline, CDR1 is SGHNT, CDR2 YYREEE (reference sequence). J lost 2 bases, V lost 4 bases, and 6 bases had no gene match. CDR3 size: 17 residues. CDR3 region: CASSPGTSGGATDTQYF. The CDR3 DNA sequence: TGTGCCAGCAGCCCCGGGACTAGCGGGGGAGCCACAGATACGCAGTATTTT.